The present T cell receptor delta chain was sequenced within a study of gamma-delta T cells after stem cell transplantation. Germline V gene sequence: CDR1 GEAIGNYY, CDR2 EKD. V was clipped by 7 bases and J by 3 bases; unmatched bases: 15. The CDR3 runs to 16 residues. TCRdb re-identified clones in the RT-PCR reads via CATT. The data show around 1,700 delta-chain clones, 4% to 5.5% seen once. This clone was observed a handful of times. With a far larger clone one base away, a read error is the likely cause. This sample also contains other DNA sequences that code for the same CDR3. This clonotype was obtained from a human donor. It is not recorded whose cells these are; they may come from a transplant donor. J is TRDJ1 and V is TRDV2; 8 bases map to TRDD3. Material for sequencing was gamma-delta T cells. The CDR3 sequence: CACDPVLGAGSDKLIF. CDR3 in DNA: TGTGCCTGCGACCCTGTACTGGGGGCTGGGTCCGATAAACTCATCTTT.